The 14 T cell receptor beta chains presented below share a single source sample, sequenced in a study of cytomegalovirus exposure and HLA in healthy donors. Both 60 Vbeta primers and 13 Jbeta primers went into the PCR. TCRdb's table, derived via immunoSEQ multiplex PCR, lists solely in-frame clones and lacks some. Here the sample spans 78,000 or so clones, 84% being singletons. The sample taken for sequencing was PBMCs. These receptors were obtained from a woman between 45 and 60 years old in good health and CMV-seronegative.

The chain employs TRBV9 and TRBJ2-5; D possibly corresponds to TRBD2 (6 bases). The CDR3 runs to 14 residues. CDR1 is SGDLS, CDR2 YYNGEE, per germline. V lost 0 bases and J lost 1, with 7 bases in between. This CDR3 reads CASSVDGGQETQYF. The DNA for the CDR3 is TGTGCCAGCAGCGTAGACGGGGGCCAAGAGACCCAGTACTTC.

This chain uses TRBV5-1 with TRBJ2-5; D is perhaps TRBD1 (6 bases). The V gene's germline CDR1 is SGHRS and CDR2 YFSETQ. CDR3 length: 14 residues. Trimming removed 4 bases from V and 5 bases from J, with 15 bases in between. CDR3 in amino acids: CASSRAGDLETQYF. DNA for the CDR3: TGCGCCAGCAGCCGGGCAGGGGATTTGGAGACCCAGTACTTC.

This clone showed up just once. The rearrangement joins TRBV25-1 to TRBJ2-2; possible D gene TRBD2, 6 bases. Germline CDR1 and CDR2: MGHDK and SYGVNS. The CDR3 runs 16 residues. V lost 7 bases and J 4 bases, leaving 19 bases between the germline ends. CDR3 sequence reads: CASTQTSNLGTGELFF. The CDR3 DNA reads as TGTGCCAGCACCCAAACTAGCAATTTGGGCACCGGGGAGCTGTTTTTT.

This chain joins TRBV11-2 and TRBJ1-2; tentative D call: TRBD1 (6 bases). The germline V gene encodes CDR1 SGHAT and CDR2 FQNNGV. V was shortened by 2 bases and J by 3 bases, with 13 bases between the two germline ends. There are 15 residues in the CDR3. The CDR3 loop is CASSLRGRGDYGYTF. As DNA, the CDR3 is TGTGCCAGCAGCTTAAGGGGCAGGGGAGACTATGGCTACACCTTC.

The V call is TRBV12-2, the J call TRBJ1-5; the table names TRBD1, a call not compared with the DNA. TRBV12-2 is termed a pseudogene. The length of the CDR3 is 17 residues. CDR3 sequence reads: CASRSRDRGLSNQPQHF. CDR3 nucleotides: TGTGCAAGTCGCTCAAGGGACAGGGGGCTGAGCAATCAGCCCCAGCATTTT.

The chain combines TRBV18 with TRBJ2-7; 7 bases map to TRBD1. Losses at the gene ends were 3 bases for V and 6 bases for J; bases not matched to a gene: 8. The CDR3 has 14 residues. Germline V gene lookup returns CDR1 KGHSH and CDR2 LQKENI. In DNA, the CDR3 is TGTGCCAGCTCACCTTCGACAGGGAGCCCCGAGCAGTACGTC. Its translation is CASSPSTGSPEQYV.

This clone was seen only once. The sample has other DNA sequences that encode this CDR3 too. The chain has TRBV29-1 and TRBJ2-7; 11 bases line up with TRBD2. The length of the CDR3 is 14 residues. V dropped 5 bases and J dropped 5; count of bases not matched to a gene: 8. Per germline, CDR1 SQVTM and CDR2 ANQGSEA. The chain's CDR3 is CSVPSSGRWDEQYF. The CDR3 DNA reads TGCAGCGTTCCGTCTAGCGGGAGGTGGGACGAGCAGTACTTC.

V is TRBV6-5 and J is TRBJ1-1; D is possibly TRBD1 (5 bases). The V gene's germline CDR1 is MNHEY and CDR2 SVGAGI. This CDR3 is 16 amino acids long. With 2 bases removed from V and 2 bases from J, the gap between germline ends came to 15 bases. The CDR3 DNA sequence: TGTGCCAGCAGTTACCCCCCGCCAAGGGGAAACACTGAAGCTTTCTTT. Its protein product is CASSYPPPRGNTEAFF.

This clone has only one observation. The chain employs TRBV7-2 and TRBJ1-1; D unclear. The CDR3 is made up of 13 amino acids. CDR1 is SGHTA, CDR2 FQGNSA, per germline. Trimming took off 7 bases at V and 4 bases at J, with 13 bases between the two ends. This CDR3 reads CASMRNGGTEAFF. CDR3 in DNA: TGTGCCAGCATGAGAAACGGTGGCACTGAAGCTTTCTTT.

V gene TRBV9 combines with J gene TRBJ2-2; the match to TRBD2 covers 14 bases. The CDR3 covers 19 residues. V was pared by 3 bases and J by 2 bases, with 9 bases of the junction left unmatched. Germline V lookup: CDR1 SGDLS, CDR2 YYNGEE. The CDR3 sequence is CASSARLAGGPSNTGELFF. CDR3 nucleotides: TGTGCCAGCAGCGCCCGACTAGCGGGAGGGCCTTCTAACACCGGGGAGCTGTTTTTT.

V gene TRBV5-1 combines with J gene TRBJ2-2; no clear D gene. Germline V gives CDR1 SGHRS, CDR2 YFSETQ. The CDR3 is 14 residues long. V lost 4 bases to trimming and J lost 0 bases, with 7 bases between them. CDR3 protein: CASSPSPNTGELFF. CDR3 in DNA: TGCGCCAGCAGCCCCTCTCCGAACACCGGGGAGCTGTTTTTT.

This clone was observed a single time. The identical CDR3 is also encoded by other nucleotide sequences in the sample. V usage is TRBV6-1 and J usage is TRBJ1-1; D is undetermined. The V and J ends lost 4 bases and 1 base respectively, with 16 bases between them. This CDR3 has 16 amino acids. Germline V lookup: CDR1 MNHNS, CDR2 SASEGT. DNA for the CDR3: TGTGCCAGCAGTGGGGTTCCCGGAAGACAGAACACTGAAGCTTTCTTT. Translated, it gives CASSGVPGRQNTEAFF.

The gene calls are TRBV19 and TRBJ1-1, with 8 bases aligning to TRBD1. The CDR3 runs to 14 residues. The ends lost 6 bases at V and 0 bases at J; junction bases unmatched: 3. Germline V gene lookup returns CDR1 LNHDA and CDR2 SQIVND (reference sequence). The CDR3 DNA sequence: TGTGCCAGTAGACGACAGGGGATGAACACTGAAGCTTTCTTT. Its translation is CASRRQGMNTEAFF.

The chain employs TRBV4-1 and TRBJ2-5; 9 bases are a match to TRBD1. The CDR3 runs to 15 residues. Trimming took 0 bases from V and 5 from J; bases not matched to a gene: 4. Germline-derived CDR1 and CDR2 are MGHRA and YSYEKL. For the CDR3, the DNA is TGCGCCAGCAGCCAAGATGACAGGGGGGGGGAGACCCAGTACTTC. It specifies CASSQDDRGGETQYF.